One and the same sample provided the 14 T cell receptor beta chains below, sequenced in a study of T cell responses to AZD1222 COVID-19 vaccine. TCRdb's table, derived via immunoSEQ multiplex PCR, lists solely in-frame clones and lacks some. The sample contains some 200,000 clones, around nine tenths of which appear only once. The sample here was peripheral blood, taken 28 days after the second dose of the MenACWY control vaccine. Receptors originate from an adult who received the MenACWY meningococcal vaccine as a control.

The J gene is TRBJ2-2, the V gene TRBV4-1; 7 positions agree with TRBD2. In germline, CDR1 is MGHRA, CDR2 YSYEKL. Trimming cost V 1 base and J 0 bases; bases outside gene matches: 2. The CDR3 sequence is 16 residues long. The CDR3 here is CASSQASGANTGELFF. As DNA, the CDR3 is TGCGCCAGCAGCCAAGCTAGCGGTGCGAACACCGGGGAGCTGTTTTTT.

J is TRBJ1-2 and V is TRBV7-6; TRBD1 agrees at 12 bases. V was clipped by 3 bases and J by 6 bases; unmatched bases: 5. The CDR3 extends over 15 amino acids. Germline V gene lookup returns CDR1 SGHVS and CDR2 FNYEAQ. The CDR3 DNA reads TGTGCCAGCAGCTTGGAAGGGGACAGGGGGCATGGCTACACCTTC. This sequence encodes CASSLEGDRGHGYTF.

V gene TRBV7-9 combines with J gene TRBJ2-1; 13 positions match TRBD2. The V segment lost 4 bases and the J segment 8 bases; nucleotides outside the gene matches: 5. This CDR3 spans 15 amino acids. CDR1 and CDR2 from the germline V gene are SEHNR and FQNEAQ (reference sequence). CDR3 protein: CASSSRLAGGHEQFF. CDR3 bases: TGTGCCAGCAGCTCCAGACTAGCGGGAGGCCATGAGCAGTTCTTC.

The chain joins TRBV6-5 to TRBJ1-1; the match to TRBD1 covers 7 bases. V shed 5 bases, J shed 3 bases, and the junction held 6 bases outside the gene matches. Germline V CDR1 and CDR2: MNHEY, SVGAGI. The CDR3 runs to 14 residues. The CDR3 DNA reads TGTGCCAGCAGTCACAGGGGAGGGGACACTGAAGCTTTCTTT. This sequence encodes CASSHRGGDTEAFF.

The rearrangement links TRBV28 to TRBJ1-4, with a tentative D call TRBD1 (5 bases). Germline CDR1 and CDR2: MDHEN and SYDVKM. The V end lost 5 bases, the J end lost 0 bases, and 7 bases lay between the germline ends. This CDR3 is built from 14 residues. CDR3 coding DNA: TGTGCCAGCAGTCGACAGCCAACTAATGAAAAACTGTTTTTT. This codes for CASSRQPTNEKLFF.

The chain joins TRBV19 to TRBJ1-1; D not certain. Germline loops: CDR1 LNHDA, CDR2 SQIVND (reference sequence). Trimming pared 3 bases from V and 3 bases from J, leaving 11 bases between. The CDR3 consists of 14 residues. CDR3 residues: CASSIYSGDTEAFF. Written as DNA, the CDR3 is TGTGCCAGTAGTATTTACTCCGGGGACACTGAAGCTTTCTTT.

A single count supports this clone. This sequence joins TRBV27 and TRBJ1-5, with TRBD1 matching 7 bases. Germline V gene lookup returns CDR1 MNHEY and CDR2 SMNVEV (reference sequence). J lost 4 bases, V lost 2 bases, and 8 bases had no gene match. This CDR3 is 16 amino acids long. CDR3 loop: CASSLKGTVQNQPQHF. The DNA for the CDR3 is TGTGCCAGCAGTTTAAAAGGGACAGTTCAAAATCAGCCCCAGCATTTT.

This chain uses TRBV5-5 with TRBJ2-5, with 9 positions matching TRBD1. This CDR3 has 15 amino acids. Unmatched junction bases numbered 4, after V lost 0 bases and J lost 4 bases. Per the germline V gene, CDR1 is SGHKS and CDR2 is YYEKEE (reference sequence). This chain's CDR3 is CASSLGDRVIETQYF. The CDR3 region has the DNA TGTGCCAGCAGCTTGGGGGACAGGGTGATAGAGACCCAGTACTTC. Combining the CDR3 with reference TRBV5-5 and TRBJ2-5 gives the whole variable domain DAGVTQSPTHLIKTRGQQVTLRCSPISGHKSVSWYQQVLGQGPQFIFQYYEKEERGRGNFPDRFSARQFPNYSSELNVNALLLGDSALYLCASSLGDRVIETQYFGPGTRLLVL.

This clone was recorded only once. The chain carries TRBV5-5 and TRBJ2-7; a weak D match, TRBD1 (6 bases). This CDR3 has 18 residues. Trimming took 0 bases from V and 3 from J, leaving 22 bases between them. CDR1 SGHKS and CDR2 YYEKEE come from the germline V gene (reference sequence). DNA for the CDR3: TGTGCCAGCAGCTTGGGGCCCCTACAGGGTAGAGGCCTCTACGAGCAGTACTTC. It is translated as CASSLGPLQGRGLYEQYF.

This clone was seen a handful of times. This sequence joins TRBV6-2 or TRBV6-3 and TRBJ2-7, with TRBD2 identical over 10 bases. After removal of 5 bases from V and 6 bases from J, the junction contained 13 bases not matched to a gene. CDR1 and CDR2 from the germline V gene are MNHEY and SVGEGT. The CDR3 loop spans 16 amino acids. The CDR3 bases are TGTGCCAGCAGTAACCCGTTAGCGGGAGGCCCGAGCGAGCAGTACTTC. Translated, it gives CASSNPLAGGPSEQYF.

This chain connects TRBV30 to TRBJ1-4, with a possible D match to TRBD1 (5 bases). The V end lost 5 bases, the J end lost 4 bases, and 8 bases lay between the germline ends. Germline V CDR1 and CDR2: GTSNPN, SVGIG (reference sequence). CDR3 length: 12 amino acids. The CDR3 bases are TGTGCCTGGCGACAGAATAATGAAAAACTGTTTTTT. This gives the protein CAWRQNNEKLFF.

This chain joins TRBV6-2 or TRBV6-3 and TRBJ1-5, with 10 bases that match TRBD1. V was pared by 4 bases and J by 7 bases, with 13 bases of the junction left unmatched. The CDR3 is made up of 17 amino acids. Germline V gene lookup returns CDR1 MNHEY and CDR2 SVGEGT. CDR3 nucleotides: TGTGCCAGCAGTTTCCCCCGGGACAGGGGAAGGCACCAGCCCCAGCATTTT. The encoded protein is CASSFPRDRGRHQPQHF.

The chain has TRBV11-2 and TRBJ1-1; 8 bases fit TRBD1. This CDR3 contains 13 residues. Germline trimming cut 1 base from V and 5 bases from J; bases unmatched to any gene: 0. Germline values: CDR1 SGHAT, CDR2 FQNNGV. The CDR3 coding sequence is TGTGCCAGCAGCTTAGGGACAGGGACTGAAGCTTTCTTT. Amino acid sequence: CASSLGTGTEAFF.

This clone was recorded once. The V and J genes are TRBV11-2 and TRBJ2-5; D not certain. Deletions cut 2 bases from V and 7 bases from J, with 5 bases between. Germline V gene lookup returns CDR1 SGHAT and CDR2 FQNNGV. The CDR3 length is 11 residues. CDR3 coding DNA: TGTGCCAGCAGCTTACTTGGGACCCAGTACTTC. Protein product: CASSLLGTQYF.